This T cell receptor (beta chain) was captured by sequencing in a study of T cells in Graves' hyperthyroidism and ophthalmopathy. Points from the study as a whole: Ophthalmopathy, which appeared later, was predicted by the model a median 6.5 months before onset. Most thyroid clonotypes expanded above 0.001 were also detected in blood.

RNA transcripts provided the source from which TCR beta CDR3 regions were amplified. The TCR CDR3 first-round RT-PCR relied on the HTBI primer set. TCRdb re-called the multiplex PCR reads through MiXCR, storing one row per CDR3 protein. Of more than 300,000 distinct CDR3 sequences listed, around 14% are singletons. Many counts were recorded for this clonotype. The antigen remains undetermined. Lactation, pregnancy, other autoimmune disease or uncontrolled infection excluded patients. PBMCs were derived from more than 8 ml fresh peripheral blood. CDR1 is SNHLY and CDR2 is FYNNEI in the germline V gene. The CDR3 totals 14 residues. V lost 6 bases and J lost 4; bases outside the gene matches: 6.

V usage is TRBV2 and J usage is TRBJ1-2; 9 bases fit TRBD1. This clonotype was sampled from a woman between 55 and 75 years old with Graves' hyperthyroidism. The source material was blood. CDR3 loop: CASRPGQGFYGYTF. DNA of the CDR3: TGTGCCAGCAGACCGGGACAGGGATTCTATGGCTACACCTTC.